These T cell receptor beta chains were read from a single sample in a study of identical twins. One entry per CDR3 protein, called by TCRdb with MiXCR from the 5' RACE reads. This sample has over 600,000 distinct CDR3 sequences, with around 21% found just once. This same sample was also part of a study on T cells expressing NK-cell markers.

The source material was PBMCs. The receptors were sampled from a woman under 30 in good health. Both conserved end residues are part of each CDR3.

>TRBJ2-7|TRBV20-1
CSARTGKSYEQYF
>TRBJ2-3|TRBV24-1
CATQSADTQYF
>TRBJ2-2|TRBV5-5
CASSGTAAGELFF
>TRBJ1-2|TRBV29-1
CSVEGQNYGYTF
>TRBJ2-5|TRBV7-2
CASSLDRGHETQYF
>TRBJ2-2|TRBV7-2
CASSPGPSTGELFF
>TRBJ2-7|TRBV9
CASSAGTPGVLYF
>TRBJ2-1|TRBV3-1
CASSQDLRSYNEQFF
>TRBJ2-7|TRBV12-3/TRBV12-4
CASSNPSGGEQYF
>TRBJ1-5|TRBV12-3/TRBV12-4
CASSLYYGRGGQQPQHF
>TRBJ2-1|TRBV5-1
CASSPAGSREQFF
>TRBJ2-1|TRBV4-3
CASSQDREASREQFF
>TRBJ2-3|TRBV2
CASSEPPGGRTIDADTQYF
>TRBJ1-5|TRBV2
CASSKDRGGSNQPQHF
>TRBJ2-3|TRBV12-3/TRBV12-4
CASSFSLAQYF
>TRBJ1-1|TRBV29-1
CSVQQGDTEAFF
>TRBJ2-3|TRBV18
CASSPYGADTQYF
>TRBJ1-6|TRBV5-4
CASSLRTGSPLHF
>TRBJ1-1|TRBV20-1
CSARQLNTEAFF
>TRBJ2-7|TRBV12-3/TRBV12-4
CASSLALRAASSYEQYF
>TRBJ1-2|TRBV6-1
CASRSLAGLYGYTF
>TRBJ2-1|TRBV20-1
CSARVRDNEPYNEQFF
>TRBJ2-3|TRBV7-7
CASSASLASGADTQYF